The TCR beta chain under discussion was sequenced for a study of monozygotic twins with inflammatory bowel disease. TCRdb reprocessed the 5' RACE reads and reports one entry per CDR3 protein, with no DNA. Its listing shows 140,000 to 150,000 distinct CDR3 sequences. Germline CDR1 SGHRS, CDR2 YFSETQ. The CDR3 spans 14 residues. The source material was blood. The TCR originated in a human donor with ulcerative colitis or Crohn's disease, or a healthy co-twin of an affected twin (not recorded which). The genes are TRBV5-1 and TRBJ2-1. The CDR3 loop reads CASSLAGLYNEQFF.